Listed here is a single T cell receptor (beta chain). Antigen unknown. Here the CDR3 omits its conserved ending phenylalanine or tryptophan, so a read error is the likely source. Because the CDR3's place on the DNA is in doubt, the DNA is left out and the CDR3 is given as listed by TCRdb. These data originate in a study of T cells after yellow fever vaccination. The study, taken as a whole, reports: At 95% to 97% for CD4 and approximately 88% for CD8, most primary-vaccination clones showed up again after the booster.

The CDR3 spans 16 amino acids, including both terminal residues. Germline V gene sequence: CDR1 SQVTM, CDR2 ANQGSEA. Via MiXCR, TCRdb re-called the 5' RACE reads, giving one row per CDR3 protein. The sample lists approximately 550,000 distinct CDR3 sequences; roughly 14% were seen once. The rearrangement uses TRBV29-1 and TRBJ2-5; TRBD2, the table's D call, was not compared with the DNA. This material consisted of PBMCs, taken on the day of the yellow fever booster vaccination. The clonotype originates from a man aged 30 to 39 who received the YFV17D yellow fever vaccine. The CDR3 sequence is CSVETFPGREGETQYL.